This TCR beta chain was profiled in a study of cytomegalovirus exposure and HLA in healthy donors. Findings and limits, study-wide: Accurate prediction of most subjects' HLA-A and HLA-B alleles from TCR beta sequences was reported.

A remark on this clone: What it binds is not known.

It was with 60 Vbeta and 13 Jbeta primers that the PCR ran. Sequencing used immunoSEQ multiplex PCR; TCRdb keeps in-frame clones, though not all of them. Counted here are around 150,000 clones, 60% to 80% occurring once; the ten biggest clones make up around 2%. Deletions cut 5 bases from V and 2 bases from J, with 13 bases between. CDR1 and CDR2 (germline): SGHNT, YYREEE (reference sequence). This CDR3 has 14 residues. The J gene is TRBJ2-5, the V gene TRBV5-4; possibly TRBD2 for D (6 bases). This receptor was taken from a man aged 30-40 years in good health and CMV-seronegative. Material: PBMCs. The CDR3 sequence: CASSPGTSQETQYF. In nucleotides, the CDR3 is TGTGCCAGCAGTCCAGGGACTTCTCAAGAGACCCAGTACTTC.